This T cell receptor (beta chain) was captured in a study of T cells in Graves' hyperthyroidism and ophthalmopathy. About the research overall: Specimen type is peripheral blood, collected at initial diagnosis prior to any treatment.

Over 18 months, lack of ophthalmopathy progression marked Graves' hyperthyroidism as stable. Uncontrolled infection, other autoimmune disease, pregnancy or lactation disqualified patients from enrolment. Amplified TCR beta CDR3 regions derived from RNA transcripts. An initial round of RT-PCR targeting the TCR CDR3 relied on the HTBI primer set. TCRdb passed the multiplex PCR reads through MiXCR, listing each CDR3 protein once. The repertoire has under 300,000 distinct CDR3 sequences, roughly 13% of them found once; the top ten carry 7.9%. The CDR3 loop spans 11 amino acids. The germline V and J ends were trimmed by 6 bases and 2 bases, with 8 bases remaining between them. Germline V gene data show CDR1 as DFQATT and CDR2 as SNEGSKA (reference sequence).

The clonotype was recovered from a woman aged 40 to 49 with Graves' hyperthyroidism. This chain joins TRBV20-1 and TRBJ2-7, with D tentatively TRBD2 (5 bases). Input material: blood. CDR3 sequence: CSAAGTYEQYF. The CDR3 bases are TGCAGTGCAGCCGGGACCTACGAGCAGTACTTC.